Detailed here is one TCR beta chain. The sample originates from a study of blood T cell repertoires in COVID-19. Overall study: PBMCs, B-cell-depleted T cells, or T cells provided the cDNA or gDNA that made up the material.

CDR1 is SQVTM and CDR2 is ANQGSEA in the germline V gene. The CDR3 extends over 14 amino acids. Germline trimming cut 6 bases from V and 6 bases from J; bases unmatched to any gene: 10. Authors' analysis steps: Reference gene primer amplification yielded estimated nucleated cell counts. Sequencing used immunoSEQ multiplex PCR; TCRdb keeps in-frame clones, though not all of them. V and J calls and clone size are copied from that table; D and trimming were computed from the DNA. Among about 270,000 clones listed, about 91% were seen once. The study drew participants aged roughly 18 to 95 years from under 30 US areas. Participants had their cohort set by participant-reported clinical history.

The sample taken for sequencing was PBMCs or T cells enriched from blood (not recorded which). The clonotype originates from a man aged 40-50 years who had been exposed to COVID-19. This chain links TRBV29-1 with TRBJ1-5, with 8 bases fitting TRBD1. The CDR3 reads CSVLDRGVGQPQHF. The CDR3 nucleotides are TGCAGCGTCCTAGACAGGGGAGTCGGTCAGCCCCAGCATTTT.